The rows below give T cell receptor beta chains drawn from one sample of a study of control samples from healthy donors and cancer patients. Sequencing was performed with immunoSEQ multiplex PCR; in TCRdb, only in-frame clones are kept and a portion is missing. The sample has about 140,000 clones, about 90% seen once. The material sequenced was blood. The receptor set was obtained from a man younger than 30 in good health. The CDR3 runs from the conserved cysteine through the conserved F or W. Each record gives: J gene, clone size, V gene, D gene, CDR3 DNA, CDR3 protein. A D gene is named only where the DNA matches it firmly. Size is omitted from some rows. Given values are once, few, many or a class for expanded clones.

TRBJ2-1	few	TRBV5-5	TRBD2	TGTGCCAGCAGCCCTACGGGGACTAGCGAAAATGAGCAGTTCTTC	CASSPTGTSENEQFF
TRBJ2-2	NA	TRBV7-6	NA	TGTGCCAGCAGCCTAACACCGGGGGGCCCGAACACCGGGGAGCTGTTTTTT	CASSLTPGGPNTGELFF
TRBJ1-4	NA	TRBV3-1/TRBV3-2	NA	TGTGCCAGCAGCCTAGCCCTGGGCAGCAATGAAAAACTGTTTTTT	CASSLALGSNEKLFF
TRBJ2-7	NA	TRBV6-6	TRBD1	TGTGCCAGCAGCCCCGGGACAGTGAGAGACGAGCAGTACTTC	CASSPGTVRDEQYF
TRBJ1-3	NA	TRBV9	TRBD1	TGTGCCAGCAGCGGGGACAGGGAGTGGGGAAACACCATATATTTT	CASSGDREWGNTIYF
TRBJ2-5	NA	TRBV11-2	TRBD1	TGTGCCAGCAGCCAACAGGGGGCGGACCAAGAGACCCAGTACTTC	CASSQQGADQETQYF
TRBJ2-7	NA	TRBV4-1	TRBD2	TGCGCCAGCAGCCAGCTAGCGGAGGCCTACGAGCAGTACTTC	CASSQLAEAYEQYF
TRBJ2-6	NA	TRBV7-9	TRBD1	TGTGCCAGCAGCCCATACGGGACAGGGGTTGGGGCCAACGTCCTGACTTTC	CASSPYGTGVGANVLTF
TRBJ2-6	NA	TRBV2	TRBD1	TGTGCCAGCAGCCTAACCGGGACAGGGACTGGGGCCAACGTCCTGACTTTC	CASSLTGTGTGANVLTF
TRBJ1-5	once	TRBV3-1/TRBV3-2	NA	TGTGCCAGCAGCCAAGTGGGAAACAATCAGCCCCAGCATTTT	CASSQVGNNQPQHF